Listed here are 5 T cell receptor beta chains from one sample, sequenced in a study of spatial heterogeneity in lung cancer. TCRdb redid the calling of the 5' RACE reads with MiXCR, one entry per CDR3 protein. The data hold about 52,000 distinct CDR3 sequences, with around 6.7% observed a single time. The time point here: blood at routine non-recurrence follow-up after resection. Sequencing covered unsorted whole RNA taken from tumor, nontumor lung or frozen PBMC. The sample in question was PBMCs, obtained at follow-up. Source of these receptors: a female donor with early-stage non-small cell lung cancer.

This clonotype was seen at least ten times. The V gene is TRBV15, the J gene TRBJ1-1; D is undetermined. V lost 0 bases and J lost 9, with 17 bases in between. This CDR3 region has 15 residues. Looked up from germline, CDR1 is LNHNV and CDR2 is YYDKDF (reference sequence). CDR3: CATSRDHGNGAKAFF. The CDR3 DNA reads TGTGCCACCAGCAGAGATCACGGGAACGGAGCCAAAGCTTTCTTT.

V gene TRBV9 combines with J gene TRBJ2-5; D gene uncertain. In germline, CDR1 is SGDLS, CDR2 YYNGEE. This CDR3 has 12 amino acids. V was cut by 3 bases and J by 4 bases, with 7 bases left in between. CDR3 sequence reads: CASSDAAETQYF. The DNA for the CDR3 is TGTGCCAGCAGCGATGCTGCAGAGACCCAGTACTTC.

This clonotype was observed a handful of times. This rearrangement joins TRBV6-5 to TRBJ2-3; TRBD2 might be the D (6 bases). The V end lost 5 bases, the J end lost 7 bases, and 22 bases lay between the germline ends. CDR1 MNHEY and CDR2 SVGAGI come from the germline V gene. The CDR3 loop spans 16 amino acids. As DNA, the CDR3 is TGTGCCAGCAGTCCCCGCGGGACTGACGGGATTTATACGCAGTATTTT. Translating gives CASSPRGTDGIYTQYF.

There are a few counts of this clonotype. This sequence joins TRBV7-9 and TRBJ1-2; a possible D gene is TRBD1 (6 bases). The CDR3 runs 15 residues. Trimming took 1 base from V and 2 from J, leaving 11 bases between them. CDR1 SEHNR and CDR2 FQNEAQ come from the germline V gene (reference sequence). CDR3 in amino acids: CASSLVQGKNYGYTF. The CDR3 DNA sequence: TGTGCCAGCAGCTTAGTACAGGGAAAGAACTATGGCTACACCTTC.

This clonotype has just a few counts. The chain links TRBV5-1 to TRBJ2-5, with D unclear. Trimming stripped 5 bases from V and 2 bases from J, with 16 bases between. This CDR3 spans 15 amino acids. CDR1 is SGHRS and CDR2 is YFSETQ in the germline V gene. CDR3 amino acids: CASRVELGKQETQYF. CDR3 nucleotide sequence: TGCGCCAGCAGGGTGGAATTAGGGAAACAAGAGACCCAGTACTTC.